Detailed here is one TCR beta chain. The sample comes from a study of blood T cell repertoires in COVID-19. CDR1 is DFQATT and CDR2 is SNEGSKA in the germline V gene (reference sequence). The V and J ends lost 3 bases and 4 bases respectively, with 9 bases between them. This CDR3 has 12 residues. This table comes from immunoSEQ multiplex PCR, and its TCRdb copy is limited to in-frame clones, with some not included. Among 350,000 to 400,000 clones, about nine tenths were seen once, and the ten largest hold just over 0.85%. The chain links TRBV20-1 to TRBJ1-2, with unresolved D. The TCR was taken from a woman between 35 and 50 years old who had been exposed to COVID-19. The sequencing input was PBMCs or T cells enriched from blood (not recorded which). The CDR3 DNA sequence: TGCAGTGCTAGTAAACAGCTCTATGGCTACACCTTC. Its protein is CSASKQLYGYTF.